Below, 14 T cell receptor beta chains from the same sample are listed, as sequenced in a study of a mutant IDH1 vaccine in newly diagnosed glioma (dated by TCRdb to about 2021). The library relied on the immunoSEQ multiplex PCR assay. In its TCRdb copy, this immuneACCESS table keeps in-frame sequences only and misses some clones. Where compared with another copy, unresolved V genes explain less than half of these, and the others have no known cause. This sample holds 50,000 to 65,000 clones; 86% were observed only once. In total, the top ten clones hold 1.6% of the sample. These receptors have no identified antigens. The time point label here, explained by the study, means: week 35, safety follow-up. Every vaccine dose consisted of 300 ug of a 20-mer mutant IDH1 peptide in Montanide, administered subcutaneously together with topical imiquimod. Specimen: PBMCs, collected from a glioma patient whose treatment included an IDH1 peptide vaccine. The receptors here all came from a man in his forties or fifties with glioma.

This chain uses TRBV19 with TRBJ2-7; D not certain. Germline CDR1 reads LNHDA; CDR2 reads SQIVND (reference sequence). The CDR3 is 13 amino acids. Trimming left V 1 base short and J 2 bases short, with 6 bases between. CDR3 in DNA: TGTGCCAGTAGTATAGCGGCAACCTACGAGCAGTACTTC. Amino acid sequence: CASSIAATYEQYF.

By share of the sample, this clone is medium-sized. This chain uses TRBV4-1 with TRBJ2-2; 10 nucleotides match TRBD2. Per germline, CDR1 MGHRA and CDR2 YSYEKL. Trimming cost V 4 bases and J 5 bases; bases outside gene matches: 13. This CDR3 region has 18 residues. CDR3 bases: TGCGCCAGCAGCCGAGGGGGCCTAGCGGGAGTAGGAACCGGGGAGCTGTTTTTT. It specifies CASSRGGLAGVGTGELFF.

The rearrangement uses TRBV7-9 and TRBJ2-6; 8 nucleotides match TRBD1. J lost 0 bases, V lost 5 bases, and 9 bases had no gene match. Germline V gene sequence: CDR1 SEHNR, CDR2 FQNEAQ (reference sequence). The CDR3 extends over 18 amino acids. The CDR3 here is CASSPRTGLTSGANVLTF. As DNA, the CDR3 is TGTGCCAGCAGCCCCAGGACAGGGTTAACCTCTGGGGCCAACGTCCTGACTTTC. Supplemented by reference TRBV7-9 and TRBJ2-6, the full variable domain reads DTGVSQNPRHKITKRGQNVTFRCDPISEHNRLYWYRQTLGQGPEFLTYFQNEAQLEKSRLLSDRFSAERPKGSFSTLEIQRTEQGDSAMYLCASSPRTGLTSGANVLTFGAGSRLTVL.

CDR3 sequence: CATDLGNSYEQYF. The CDR3 nucleotides read TGTGCCACAGACTTAGGCAACTCCTACGAGCAGTACTTC. The chain employs TRBV7-9 and TRBJ2-7, with D uncertain. CDR1 is SEHNR and CDR2 is FQNEAQ in the germline V gene (reference sequence). V lost 10 bases to trimming and J lost 0 bases, with 13 bases between them. The CDR3 is made up of 13 amino acids.

The chain combines TRBV2 with TRBJ1-2; D not resolved. Looked up from germline, CDR1 is SNHLY and CDR2 is FYNNEI. Trimming removed 3 bases from V and 8 bases from J, with 7 bases in between. The CDR3 sequence is 11 residues long. The CDR3 bases are TGTGCCAGCAGTGACCGGGCAGGCTACACCTTC. This gives the protein CASSDRAGYTF.

CDR3 residues: CASSERGGTAEKLFF. The CDR3 coding sequence is TGTGCCAGCTCAGAGCGGGGGGGGACGGCTGAAAAACTGTTTTTT. V is TRBV18 and J is TRBJ1-4; D might be TRBD1 (5 bases). The V and J ends lost 5 bases and 7 bases respectively, with 17 bases between them. The CDR3 contains 15 residues. Germline loops: CDR1 KGHSH, CDR2 LQKENI.

To note about this clone: A junction end diverges from the germline sequence, so it may reflect a read error. The J gene is TRBJ2-1, the V gene TRBV7-6; maybe TRBD2 (5 bases). Germline CDR1 is SGHVS and CDR2 is FNYEAQ. The CDR3 is 15 amino acids. Here the CDR3 reads CASSFTLAFYDEQFF. In nucleotides, the CDR3 is TGTGCCAGCAGCTTCACTCTAGCCTTCTACGATGAGCAGTTCTTC. The variable domain in full, with the rest retrieved from reference TRBV7-6 and TRBJ2-1, is GAGVSQSPRYKVTKRGQDVALRCDPISGHVSLYWYRQALGQGPEFLTYFNYEAQQDKSGLPNDRFSAERPEGSISTLTIQRTEQRDSAMYRCASSFTLAFYDEQFFGPGTRLTVL.

The rearrangement uses TRBV13 and TRBJ2-7, with 8 bases matching TRBD2. V lost 0 bases to trimming and J lost 7 bases; unmatched junction nucleotides: 5. The germline gives CDR1 PRHDT, CDR2 FYEKMQ (reference sequence). The CDR3 runs 14 residues. CDR3 sequence (DNA): TGTGCCAGCAGCTTAGGGGGGACTAGGAGAGAGCAGTACTTC. It codes for CASSLGGTRREQYF.

The rearrangement uses TRBV6-1 and TRBJ2-3, with a possible D match to TRBD2 (5 bases). V lost 4 bases and J 10 bases, leaving 21 bases between the germline ends. The germline V gene has CDR1 MNHNS and CDR2 SASEGT. This CDR3 comprises 15 residues. The CDR3 here is CASSAVTMGYSPQYF. For the CDR3, the DNA is TGTGCCAGCAGTGCAGTGACTATGGGATACTCACCGCAGTATTTT.

The chain carries TRBV4-3 and TRBJ2-7; the D gene could be TRBD1 or TRBD2 (5 bases each). Trimming stripped 1 base from V and 3 bases from J, with 13 bases between. The CDR3 covers 15 residues. In germline, CDR1 is LGHNA, CDR2 YSLEER. CDR3 nucleotide sequence: TGCGCCAGCAGCCAAGGGGACCTGGGAAACTACGAGCAGTACTTC. Translation gives CASSQGDLGNYEQYF.

The rearrangement joins TRBV29-1 to TRBJ2-7; D unclear. Germline loops: CDR1 SQVTM, CDR2 ANQGSEA. This CDR3 is built from 12 residues. V was shortened by 1 base and J by 7 bases, with 11 bases between the two germline ends. The CDR3 DNA sequence: TGCAGCGTTGAAGGGCAGACGGAGGAGCAGTACTTC. This sequence encodes CSVEGQTEEQYF.

V is TRBV2 and J is TRBJ1-2; TRBD1 aligns across 7 bases. CDR1 SNHLY and CDR2 FYNNEI come from the germline V gene. V shed 1 base and J 3 bases; nucleotides not matched to a gene: 5. The CDR3 covers 15 residues. CDR3 region: CASSEGGQVDYGYTF. DNA for the CDR3: TGTGCCAGCAGTGAAGGTGGACAGGTGGACTATGGCTACACCTTC.

The chain has TRBV7-9 and TRBJ1-4, with D possibly TRBD1 on 6 matching bases. V lost 7 bases and J 6 bases, leaving 15 bases between the germline ends. The CDR3 consists of 14 residues. The germline gives CDR1 SEHNR, CDR2 FQNEAQ (reference sequence). The CDR3 sequence: CASTRGRGDEKLFF. The CDR3 bases are TGTGCCAGCACCAGGGGCAGGGGTGATGAAAAACTGTTTTTT.

The chain is built from TRBV2 and TRBJ1-5; maybe TRBD1 (5 bases). The CDR3 spans 14 residues. The V gene's germline CDR1 is SNHLY and CDR2 FYNNEI. The V end lost 4 bases, the J end lost 2 bases, and 9 bases lay between the germline ends. CDR3 amino acids: CASSAREGNQPQHF. The CDR3 region has the DNA TGTGCCAGCAGTGCCAGGGAGGGCAATCAGCCCCAGCATTTT.